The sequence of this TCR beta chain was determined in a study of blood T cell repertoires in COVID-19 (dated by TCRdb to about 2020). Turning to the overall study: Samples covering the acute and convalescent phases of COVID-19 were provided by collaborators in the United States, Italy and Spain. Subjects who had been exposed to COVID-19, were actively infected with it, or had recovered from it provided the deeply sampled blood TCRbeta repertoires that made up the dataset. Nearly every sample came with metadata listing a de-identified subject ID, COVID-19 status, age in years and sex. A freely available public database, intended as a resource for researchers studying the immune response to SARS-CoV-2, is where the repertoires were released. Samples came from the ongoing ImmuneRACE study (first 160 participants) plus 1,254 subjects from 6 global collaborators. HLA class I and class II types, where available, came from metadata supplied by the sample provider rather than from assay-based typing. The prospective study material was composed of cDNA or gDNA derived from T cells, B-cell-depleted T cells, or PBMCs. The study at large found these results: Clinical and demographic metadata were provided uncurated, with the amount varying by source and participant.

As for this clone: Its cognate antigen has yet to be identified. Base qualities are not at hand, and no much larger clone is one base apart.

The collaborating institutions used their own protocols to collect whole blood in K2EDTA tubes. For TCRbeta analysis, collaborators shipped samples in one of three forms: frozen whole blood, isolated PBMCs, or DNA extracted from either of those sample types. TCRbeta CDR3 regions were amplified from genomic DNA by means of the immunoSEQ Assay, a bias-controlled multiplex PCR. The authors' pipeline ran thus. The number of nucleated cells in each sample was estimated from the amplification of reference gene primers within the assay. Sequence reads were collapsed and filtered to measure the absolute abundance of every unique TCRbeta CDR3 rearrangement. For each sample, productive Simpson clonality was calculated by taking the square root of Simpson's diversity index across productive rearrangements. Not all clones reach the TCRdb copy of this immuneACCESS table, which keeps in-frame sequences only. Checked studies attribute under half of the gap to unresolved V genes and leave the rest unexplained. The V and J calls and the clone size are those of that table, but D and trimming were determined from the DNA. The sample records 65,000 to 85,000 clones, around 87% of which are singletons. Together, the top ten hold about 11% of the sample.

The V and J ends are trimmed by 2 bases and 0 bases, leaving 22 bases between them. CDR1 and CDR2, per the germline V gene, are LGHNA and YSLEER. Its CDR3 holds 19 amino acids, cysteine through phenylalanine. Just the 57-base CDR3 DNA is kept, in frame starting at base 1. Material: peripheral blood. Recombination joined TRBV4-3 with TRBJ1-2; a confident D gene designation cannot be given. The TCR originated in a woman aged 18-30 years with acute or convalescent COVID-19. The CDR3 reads CASSQKPLGRRKANYGYTF. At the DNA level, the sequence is TGCGCCAGCAGCCAAAAACCGCTAGGTAGACGCAAAGCTAACTATGGCTACACCTTC.